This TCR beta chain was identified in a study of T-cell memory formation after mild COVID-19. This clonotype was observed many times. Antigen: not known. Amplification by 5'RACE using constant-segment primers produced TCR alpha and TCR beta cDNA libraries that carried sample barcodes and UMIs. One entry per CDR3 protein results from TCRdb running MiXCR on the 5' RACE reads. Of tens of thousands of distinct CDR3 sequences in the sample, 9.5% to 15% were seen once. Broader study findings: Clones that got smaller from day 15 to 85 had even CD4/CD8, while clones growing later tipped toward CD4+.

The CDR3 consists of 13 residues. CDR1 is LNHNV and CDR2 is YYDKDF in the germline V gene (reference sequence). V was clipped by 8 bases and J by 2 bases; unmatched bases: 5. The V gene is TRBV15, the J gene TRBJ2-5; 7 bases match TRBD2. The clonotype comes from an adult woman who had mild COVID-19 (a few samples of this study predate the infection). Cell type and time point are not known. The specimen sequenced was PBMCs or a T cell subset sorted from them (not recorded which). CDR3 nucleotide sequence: TGTGCCACCTCTCCGGGACTACAAGAGACCCAGTACTTC. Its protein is CATSPGLQETQYF.